A few counts support the clone carrying this T cell receptor (beta chain). Its antigen is as yet unknown. Individual cDNA molecules each received unique molecular identifiers attached to them. Each CDR3 protein is one row after TCRdb ran MiXCR on the 5' RACE reads. Among about 76,000 distinct CDR3 sequences listed, less than 15% were seen once. The sample is drawn from a study of early T cells in non-severe SARS-CoV-2 infection. Study information: Sequenced bulk RNA came from whole blood that was unsorted, and chains were unpaired.

V was shortened by 8 bases and J by 4 bases, with 15 bases between the two germline ends. The CDR3 extends over 14 amino acids. Germline-derived CDR1 and CDR2 are SNHLY and FYNNEI. Study-wide points: Database matching using VDJdb favored anti-spike CD8 responses, with private and CD4 specificities left missing.

This receptor was obtained from an adult who was a healthcare worker with PCR-confirmed SARS-CoV-2 infection or an uninfected control (not recorded which). J is TRBJ2-1 and V is TRBV2; D possibly corresponds to TRBD2 (7 bases). Sequenced: whole blood. CDR3 in amino acids: CASLTGGHYNEQFF. CDR3 nucleotide sequence: TGTGCCAGCCTGACCGGGGGGCATTACAATGAGCAGTTCTTC.